This TCR beta chain was captured by sequencing in a study of blood T cells in healthy people across ages (dated by TCRdb to 2015 to 2017). A note on the overall study: In model experiments, template switching captured about one uniquely barcoded TCR beta cDNA molecule for every two T cells. For two donors (one aged 18 to 30 and one aged 80 or older), the study analyzed two additional independent replicas of 1 million unique cDNA reads from the same blood draw. Using deep sequencing normalized with unique cDNA molecular identifiers, the study measured how TCR beta repertoire diversity changes with age. The donors were split into four age groups: young (average 16 years), middle-aged (39), aged (roughly 65) and long-lived (more than 80). To avoid experimental bias, donors of different ages were distributed randomly across sequencing lanes.

The donors were 40 or so Caucasian individuals from Russia, aged about 6 to 100 years, who were systemically healthy. Each donor gave about 9.2 milliliters of peripheral blood, drawn into EDTA-treated Vacutainer tubes. Ficoll-Paque density-gradient centrifugation was used to isolate PBMCs, with at least 7 million per sample. Total RNA, at least 6 micrograms per sample, was extracted from PBMCs with Trizol reagent. The percentages of naive CD45RAhigh/CD27high T cells were determined by flow cytometry on a PBMC aliquot from every donor. A note on this clonotype: The antigen it recognizes is unknown. No clone much larger than this one lies a single base away; base qualities are absent.

Library prep was done by 5' RACE. Sequencing instrument: Illumina HiSeq 2500. The second PCR ran for roughly 7 to 12 cycles and used a J-beta primer mix along with a sample-barcoded 5' primer. A template-switch 5' adaptor carrying 12 random nucleotides introduced a unique molecular identifier onto each TCR beta cDNA molecule. At least 2.5 million CDR3-containing paired-end reads were obtained from each sample. The Mint cDNA synthesis kit, primed by a TRBC-specific oligonucleotide, was used to synthesize first-strand cDNA from all RNA. All cDNA was treated with uracil-DNA glycosylase and then went through a first 18-cycle PCR with the universal primers M1SS and BC2_uni_R. The original pipeline was this. Normalization of each sample was performed by random selection of 1 million high-quality reads, each carrying a distinct molecular identifier. Instead of being binned into consensus sequences, reads that shared molecular identifiers were thrown out. CDR3 identification, clonotype clustering and error correction used MiTCR with a Q25 quality threshold and the strictest error-elimination algorithm. A nonparametric unseen species model with Euler transformation was used to estimate a lower bound on total TCR beta diversity. TCRdb redid the processing of the public reads, applying fastp at Q25 and MiXCR, and retained in-frame beta chains. Entries that share a CDR3 protein sequence are merged under the most common genes and DNA. These V and J calls derive from TCRdb rather than the authors' analysis. A total of 1.4 million or so distinct CDR3 sequences appear in this sample, approximately 43% of them only once. Over 3.5% of the sample rests with the top ten.

Study-level results and caveats: Conclusive comparison of naive and antigen-experienced compartments was prevented by the profiling of bulk unsorted PBMCs. Compared with the aged group, the long-lived group had more naive CD4+ T cells, fewer expanded clones and increased TCR diversity, a pattern suggesting age selection. As age increased, observed TCR beta diversity per million T cells dropped in a roughly linear way, and a significant reduction was already evident by age roughly 36. A strong correlation was found between observed TCR beta diversity and the percentage of naive T cells measured by flow cytometry. Estimates of total diversity from one million sequenced T cells were regarded as lower bounds and underestimates. Because the CMV infection status of the donors was unknown, age-related changes in expanded clonotypes may potentially have been confounded.

The sample consisted of blood. This receptor was identified in a woman aged 18-35 years in good health.

The CDR3 protein is CASRPHRGFLLSTEAFF. The DNA is as follows: TGTGCCAGCAGGCCCCACAGGGGTTTTTTATTGAGCACTGAAGCTTTCTTT. The chain couples TRBV6-8 to TRBJ1-1; TRBD1 agrees with 7 junctional bases. Clipping removes 6 bases from V and 4 bases from J, with 17 as the unmatched junction base count. According to the germline V gene, CDR1 reads MNHGY and CDR2 reads SAAAGT. The CDR3 runs 17 amino acids, cysteine and phenylalanine included. Only CDR3 DNA is held: 51 bases, read in frame from base 1.